In its sample, the clone carrying this TCR beta chain was seen a few times. As yet, its antigen is unknown. V was shortened by 6 bases and J by 2 bases, with 16 bases between the two germline ends. This CDR3 spans 16 amino acids. Looked up from germline, CDR1 is MNHEY and CDR2 is SVGEGT. This sample is part of a study of Graves' ophthalmopathy and Graves' hyperthyroidism. Study-wide results and caveats: Clonotypes were expanded in thyroid at above 0.001 frequency, and most also appeared in blood.

RNA transcripts provided the template for amplifying TCR beta CDR3 regions. A first-round RT-PCR used HTBI primers, followed by a second-round multiplex PCR. A single record per CDR3 protein comes from TCRdb applying MiXCR to the multiplex PCR reads. The sample holds 240,000 or so distinct CDR3 sequences, 45% to 55% seen once. Active ophthalmopathy (CAS at least 3, NOSPECS at least 4), lasting under 3 months. Other autoimmune diseases, uncontrolled infections, pregnancy and lactation each led to patient exclusion. Diagnosis relied on clinical symptoms, serum thyroxine, TRAb, thyroid ultrasound and orbital computed tomography.

Sequencing used peripheral blood. V gene TRBV6-2 or TRBV6-3 combines with J gene TRBJ2-2, with D possibly TRBD2 on 6 matching bases. The TCR sequence derives from an adult man with Graves' ophthalmopathy. The DNA of the CDR3 is TGTGCCAGCAGCGCCCCCCCGGGAGACAACACCGGGGAGCTGTTTTTT. It codes for CASSAPPGDNTGELFF.